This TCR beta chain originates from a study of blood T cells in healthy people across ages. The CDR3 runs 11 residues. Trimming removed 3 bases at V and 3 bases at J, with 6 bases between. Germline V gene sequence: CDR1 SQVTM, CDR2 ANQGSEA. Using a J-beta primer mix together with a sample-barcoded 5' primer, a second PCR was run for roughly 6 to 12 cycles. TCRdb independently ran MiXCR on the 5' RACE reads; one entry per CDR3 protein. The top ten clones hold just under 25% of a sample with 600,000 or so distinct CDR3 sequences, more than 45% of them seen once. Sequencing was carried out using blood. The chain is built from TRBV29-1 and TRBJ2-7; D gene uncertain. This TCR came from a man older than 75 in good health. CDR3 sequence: CSVESGYEQYF. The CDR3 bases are TGCAGCGTTGAGTCAGGCTACGAGCAGTACTTC.